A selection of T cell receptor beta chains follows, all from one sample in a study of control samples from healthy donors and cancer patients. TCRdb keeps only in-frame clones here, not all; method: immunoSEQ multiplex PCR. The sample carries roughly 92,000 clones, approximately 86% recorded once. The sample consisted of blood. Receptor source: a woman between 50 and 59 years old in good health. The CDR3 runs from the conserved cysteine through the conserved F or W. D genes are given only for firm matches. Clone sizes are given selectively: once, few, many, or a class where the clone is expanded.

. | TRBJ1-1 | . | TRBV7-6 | TGTGCCAGCAGCTCGGGCACTGAAGCTTTCTTT | CASSSGTEAFF
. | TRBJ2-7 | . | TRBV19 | TGTGCCAGTAGTACACCGGGACTCAACTACGAGCAGTACTTC | CASSTPGLNYEQYF
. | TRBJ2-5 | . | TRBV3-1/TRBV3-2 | TGTGCCAGCAGCCAAAGGACTGGGGGCTTAGAGACCCAGTACTTC | CASSQRTGGLETQYF
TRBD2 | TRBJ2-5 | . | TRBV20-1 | TGCAGTGCTGGTGCGGCGGGGGGACAAGAGACCCAGTACTTC | CSAGAAGGQETQYF
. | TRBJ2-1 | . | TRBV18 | TGTGCCAGCTCACCAGGACGAAGCAATGAGCAGTTCTTC | CASSPGRSNEQFF
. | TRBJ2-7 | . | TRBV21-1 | TGTGCCAGCAGCAATCCCAACGAGCAGGAGCCCTACGAGCAGTACTTC | CASSNPNEQEPYEQYF
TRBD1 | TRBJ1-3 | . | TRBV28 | TGTGCCAGCAACCGGGACAGGGAATCTGGAAACACCATATATTTT | CASNRDRESGNTIYF
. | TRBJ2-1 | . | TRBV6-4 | TGTGCCAGCAAAGTCGGGGGTTCAACGCAGGGCAATGAGCAGTTCTTC | CASKVGGSTQGNEQFF
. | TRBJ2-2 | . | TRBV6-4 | TGTGCCAGCAGACATAGGAGCACCGGGGAGCTGTTTTTT | CASRHRSTGELFF
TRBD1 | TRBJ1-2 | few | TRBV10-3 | TGTGCCATCAGGACACAGGGGCCTAACTATGGCTACACCTTC | CAIRTQGPNYGYTF
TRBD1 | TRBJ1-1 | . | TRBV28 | TGTGCCAGCAGTTTATCCTACAGGGGGCACACTGAAGCTTTCTTT | CASSLSYRGHTEAFF
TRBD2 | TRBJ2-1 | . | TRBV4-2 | TGTGCCAGCAGCCAGACTAGCGGGAGCTACAATGAGCAGTTCTTC | CASSQTSGSYNEQFF
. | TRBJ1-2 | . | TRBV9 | TGTGCCAGCAGCGTTGAGGGGCGCCGAAGTAGTCCCAGCTATGGCTACACCTTC | CASSVEGRRSSPSYGYTF
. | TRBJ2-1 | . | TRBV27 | TGTGCCAGCAGTTTTGGGGTGGGGGGTGAGCAGTTCTTC | CASSFGVGGEQFF
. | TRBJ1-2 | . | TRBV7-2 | TGTGCCAGCAGCTTAGCTCGGCAGAGCTATGGCTACACCTTC | CASSLARQSYGYTF
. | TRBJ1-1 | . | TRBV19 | TGTGCCAGTAGTCCACATAGGGTTGTAAACACTGAAGCTTTCTTT | CASSPHRVVNTEAFF
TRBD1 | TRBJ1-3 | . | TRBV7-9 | TGTGCCAGCAGCTTACAGGGGGCAAGTGGAAACACCATATATTTT | CASSLQGASGNTIYF
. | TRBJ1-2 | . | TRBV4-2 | TGTGCCAGCAGCCAAGTTCAACAGGGTGAAGAAGGCTACACCTTC | CASSQVQQGEEGYTF
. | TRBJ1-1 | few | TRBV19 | TGTGCCAGTAGTATACCGGGGCAAGGCACTGAAGCTTTCTTT | CASSIPGQGTEAFF
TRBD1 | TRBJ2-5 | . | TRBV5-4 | TGTGCCAGCAGCTATAAACAGGGGGTCGGAGAGACCCAGTACTTC | CASSYKQGVGETQYF
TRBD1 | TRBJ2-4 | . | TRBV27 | TGTGCCAGCAGTATCCGACAGGGGACGCTAAACATTCAGTACTTC | CASSIRQGTLNIQYF
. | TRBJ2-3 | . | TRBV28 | TGTGCCTGTGGGGGGTTTAGGACAGATACGCAGTATTTT | CACGGFRTDTQYF
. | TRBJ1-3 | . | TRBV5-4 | TGTGCCAGCAGCTTGGCCACAGGGCCAGCGGGGGGAAACACCATATATTTT | CASSLATGPAGGNTIYF
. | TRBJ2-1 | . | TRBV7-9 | TGTGCCAGCAGCTTTGGTGAGGGGGAGGGCCGACAGTTCTTC | CASSFGEGEGRQFF
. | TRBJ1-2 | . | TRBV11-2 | TGTGCCAGCAGCACTATTAGCTATGGCTACACCTTC | CASSTISYGYTF
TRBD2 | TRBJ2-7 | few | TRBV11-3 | TGTGCCAGTGGGACTAGTTACTACGAGCAGTACTTC | CASGTSYYEQYF
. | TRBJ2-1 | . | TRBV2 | TGTGCCAGCAGTGAATTGGGAGGTTCCTACAATGAGCAGTTCTTC | CASSELGGSYNEQFF
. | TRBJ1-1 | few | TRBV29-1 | TGCAGCGTTGCGGCAGGGGCTGAAGCTTTCTTT | CSVAAGAEAFF
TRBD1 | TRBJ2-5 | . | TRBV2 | TGTGCCAGCAGAGCCAGGGACAGAGGTACAGAGACCCAGTACTTC | CASRARDRGTETQYF